These 3 T cell receptor beta chains were sequenced from one sample in a study of CD8+ T cells in alopecia areata. Following RNA extraction, reverse transcription yielded cDNA that acted as the sequencing template. Generated by immunoSEQ multiplex PCR, the TCRdb table keeps only in-frame clones and is missing some. The sample shows approximately 66,000 clones, 50% to 75% of them seen only once. The source was CD8+ T cells sorted from blood, collected at week 0. These receptors were taken from a human donor with alopecia areata.

The chain employs TRBV18 and TRBJ2-5; weak D call: TRBD1 (5 bases). Trimming left V 2 bases short and J 0 bases short, with 13 bases between. CDR3 length equals 16 residues. Germline CDR1 KGHSH, CDR2 LQKENI. The CDR3 loop is CASSPLQGEYQETQYF. For the CDR3, the DNA is TGTGCCAGCTCACCATTGCAGGGTGAATACCAAGAGACCCAGTACTTC.

This clone has just a few counts. The chain uses TRBV7-2 and TRBJ2-4; D unclear. V was trimmed by 7 bases and J by 11 bases, leaving 18 bases between them. The CDR3 totals 13 residues. The germline V gene encodes CDR1 SGHTA and CDR2 FQGNSA. CDR3 in DNA: TGTGCCAGCACCTTCGGAAGGGAAGCCTTTCAGTACTTC. Translation gives CASTFGREAFQYF.

In its sample, this clone was seen a few times. The rearrangement joins TRBV20-1 to TRBJ2-1; no clear D gene. The V gene lost 5 bases and the J gene lost 2 bases, with 1 base spanning the gap. The CDR3 has 10 amino acids. Per the germline V gene, CDR1 is DFQATT and CDR2 is SNEGSKA (reference sequence). Here the CDR3 DNA reads TGCAGTGCTCCCTACAATGAGCAGTTCTTC. Translation gives CSAPYNEQFF.